Listed below are T cell receptor beta chains from one sample, sequenced in a study of identical twins. TCRdb fed the 5' RACE reads into MiXCR, producing one record per CDR3 protein. This table has hundreds of thousands of distinct CDR3 sequences, around 5.7% appearing once. Sequencing was carried out using naive T cells sorted from blood. These TCRs come from a man aged 18 to 30 in good health. Both conserved end residues are part of each CDR3. Fields, in order: V gene, J gene, clone size, D gene, CDR3 length, CDR3 DNA, CDR3 protein. The D gene is left open where the match is weak. The listing skips clone size in some rows; elsewhere it reads once, few, many or a size class.

V: TRBV5-1; J: TRBJ1-1; size: many; D: -; length: 16; DNA: TGCGCCAGCAGCTTTTTTGGGGGCGGGCAGAACACTGAAGCTTTCTTT; CDR3: CASSFFGGGQNTEAFF
V: TRBV29-1; J: TRBJ1-1; size: many; D: -; length: 11; DNA: TGCAGCGTGGGGGGACCTATTGAAGCTTTCTTT; CDR3: CSVGGPIEAFF
V: TRBV10-2; J: TRBJ2-2; size: -; D: -; length: 17; DNA: TGCGCCAGCAGTGAGTCAGCGGGCCCTCCTCACACCGGGGAGCTGTTTTTT; CDR3: CASSESAGPPHTGELFF
V: TRBV27; J: TRBJ1-6; size: -; D: -; length: 17; DNA: TGTGCCAGCAGTTTAGGGGTATCCGCCTCCTATAATTCACCCCTCCACTTT; CDR3: CASSLGVSASYNSPLHF
V: TRBV27; J: TRBJ2-7; size: many; D: TRBD1; length: 15; DNA: TGTGCCAGCAGTTTAATCCCGGGACAGGTTTACGAGCAGTACTTC; CDR3: CASSLIPGQVYEQYF
V: TRBV12-3/TRBV12-4; J: TRBJ2-2; size: few; D: TRBD1; length: 17; DNA: TGTGCCAGCAGACCCCTGACAGGGGGTATGGACACCGGGGAGCTGTTTTTT; CDR3: CASRPLTGGMDTGELFF
V: TRBV5-6; J: TRBJ2-1; size: -; D: -; length: 15; DNA: TGTGCCAGCAGCCCGATGGGCAGGCCAGAGAATGAGCAGTTCTTC; CDR3: CASSPMGRPENEQFF
V: TRBV6-2/TRBV6-3; J: TRBJ2-7; size: -; D: TRBD1; length: 15; DNA: TGTGCCAGCAGTTCTCGTCGGGACAGCTCCTACGAGCAGTACTTC; CDR3: CASSSRRDSSYEQYF
V: TRBV9; J: TRBJ2-1; size: many; D: -; length: 13; DNA: TGTGCCAGCAGCGTAGAATCCTACAATGAGCAGTTCTTC; CDR3: CASSVESYNEQFF
V: TRBV4-2; J: TRBJ2-1; size: many; D: -; length: 17; DNA: TGTGCCAGCAGCCAAGGGGACGGGGGAGATCGTGGTGGTGAGCAGTTCTTC; CDR3: CASSQGDGGDRGGEQFF
V: TRBV12-3/TRBV12-4; J: TRBJ1-6; size: many; D: -; length: 14; DNA: TGTGCCAGCAGTTTGGGGGGTATTGCCTCACCCCTCCACTTT; CDR3: CASSLGGIASPLHF
V: TRBV2; J: TRBJ2-1; size: many; D: TRBD2; length: 15; DNA: TGTGCCAGCAGCGGGACTAGAGGGAGGGCGAGCGAGCAGTTCTTC; CDR3: CASSGTRGRASEQFF
V: TRBV12-3/TRBV12-4; J: TRBJ1-1; size: many; D: -; length: 14; DNA: TGTGCCAGCGGGGACCGGGGACCGAACACTGAAGCTTTCTTT; CDR3: CASGDRGPNTEAFF
V: TRBV9; J: TRBJ2-3; size: many; D: TRBD2; length: 14; DNA: TGTGCCAGCAGCGGGAGCGGGGTTGCAGATACGCAGTATTTT; CDR3: CASSGSGVADTQYF
V: TRBV10-3; J: TRBJ2-3; size: -; D: TRBD1; length: 15; DNA: TGTGCCATCACCGGGGACAGGATGGGAACAGATACGCAGTATTTT; CDR3: CAITGDRMGTDTQYF
V: TRBV2; J: TRBJ2-1; size: -; D: -; length: 14; DNA: TGTGCCAGCCCATCCTTAGCAGGAAACAATGAGCAGTTCTTC; CDR3: CASPSLAGNNEQFF
V: TRBV12-3/TRBV12-4; J: TRBJ1-3; size: many; D: -; length: 12; DNA: TGTGCCAGCAGTTTTCTCGCCGATTCCATATATTTT; CDR3: CASSFLADSIYF
V: TRBV12-3/TRBV12-4; J: TRBJ1-1; size: many; D: -; length: 11; DNA: TGTGCCAGCAGGACAGACCGAAAAGCTTTCTTT; CDR3: CASRTDRKAFF
V: TRBV5-6; J: TRBJ2-5; size: many; D: -; length: 15; DNA: TGTGCCAGCAGCTTTGTCCAGGATTTCCAGGAGACCCAGTACTTC; CDR3: CASSFVQDFQETQYF
V: TRBV5-5; J: TRBJ2-5; size: many; D: -; length: 14; DNA: TGTGCCAGCAGCTCCCAGGGTTTCCCGGGGACCCAGTACTTC; CDR3: CASSSQGFPGTQYF
V: TRBV11-2; J: TRBJ2-3; size: few; D: TRBD2; length: 17; DNA: TGTGCCAGCAGCTTAGGAGGCTTTGGCGGGAGAGCAGATACGCAGTATTTT; CDR3: CASSLGGFGGRADTQYF
V: TRBV28; J: TRBJ2-2; size: many; D: -; length: 16; DNA: TGTGCCAGCAGCCCCACCGGGACTTGGGGCACCGGGGAGCTGTTTTTT; CDR3: CASSPTGTWGTGELFF
V: TRBV6-9; J: TRBJ2-3; size: many; D: TRBD1; length: 16; DNA: TGTGCCAGCAGTTATTCGTCCGGGACAGACACAGATACGCAGTATTTT; CDR3: CASSYSSGTDTDTQYF
V: TRBV11-2; J: TRBJ2-2; size: many; D: -; length: 17; DNA: TGTGCCAGCAGCTTAAAAGGCAGGGCCCCGAACACCGGGGAGCTGTTTTTT; CDR3: CASSLKGRAPNTGELFF
V: TRBV12-3/TRBV12-4; J: TRBJ2-2; size: -; D: -; length: 14; DNA: TGTGCCAGCAGCCCGACGACTAGTTACGGGGAGCTGTTTTTT; CDR3: CASSPTTSYGELFF